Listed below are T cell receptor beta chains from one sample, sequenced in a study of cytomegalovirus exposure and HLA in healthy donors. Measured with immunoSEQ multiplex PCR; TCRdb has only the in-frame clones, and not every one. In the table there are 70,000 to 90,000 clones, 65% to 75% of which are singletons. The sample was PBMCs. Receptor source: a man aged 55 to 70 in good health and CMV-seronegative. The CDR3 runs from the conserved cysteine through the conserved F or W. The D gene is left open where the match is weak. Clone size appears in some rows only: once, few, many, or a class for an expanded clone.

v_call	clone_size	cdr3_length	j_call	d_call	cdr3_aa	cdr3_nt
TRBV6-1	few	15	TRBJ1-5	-	CASSEAEQGRQPQHF	TGTGCCAGCAGTGAAGCGGAGCAGGGCCGTCAGCCCCAGCATTTT
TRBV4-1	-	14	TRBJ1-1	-	CASSPGQSNTEAFF	TGTGCCAGCAGCCCCGGACAGTCGAACACTGAAGCTTTCTTT
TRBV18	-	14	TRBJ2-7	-	CASSPPLGYAEQYF	TGTGCCAGCTCACCACCGCTAGGCTACGCCGAGCAGTACTTC
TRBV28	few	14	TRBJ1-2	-	CASSPLGWDYGYTF	TGTGCCAGCAGTCCGTTGGGCTGGGACTATGGCTACACCTTC
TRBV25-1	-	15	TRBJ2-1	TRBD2	CASSVLSGGGNEQFF	TGTGCCAGCAGTGTCCTTAGCGGGGGGGGCAATGAGCAGTTCTTC
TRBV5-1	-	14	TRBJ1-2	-	CASSPQGDGYGYTF	TGCGCCAGCAGCCCACAGGGAGATGGATATGGCTACACCTTC
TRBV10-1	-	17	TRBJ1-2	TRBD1	CASSETTGTGNRYGYTF	TGCGCCAGCAGTGAAACAACCGGGACAGGGAATCGCTATGGCTACACCTTC
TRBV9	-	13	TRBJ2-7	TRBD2	CARLGGGAYEQYF	TGTGCCAGATTAGGCGGGGGGGCGTACGAGCAGTACTTC
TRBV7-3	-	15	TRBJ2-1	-	CASSLGRTQYNEQFF	TGTGCCAGCAGCTTAGGTAGGACACAATACAATGAGCAGTTCTTC
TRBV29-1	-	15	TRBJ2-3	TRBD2	CSVEEGAGGTDTQYF	TGCAGCGTTGAAGAAGGAGCGGGGGGGACGGATACGCAGTATTTT
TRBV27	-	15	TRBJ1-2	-	CASSPLGGSAYGYTF	TGTGCCAGCAGTCCCCTGGGGGGGTCGGCCTATGGCTACACCTTC
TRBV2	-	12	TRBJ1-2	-	CASSGARGGYTF	TGTGCCAGCAGTGGGGCCAGGGGAGGCTACACCTTC
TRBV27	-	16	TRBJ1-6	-	CASSPIWGRGNSPLHF	TGTGCCAGCAGCCCCATCTGGGGGCGCGGCAATTCACCCCTCCACTTT
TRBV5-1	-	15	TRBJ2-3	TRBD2	CASKPLAASTDTQYF	TGCGCCAGCAAACCCCTAGCGGCTAGCACAGATACGCAGTATTTT
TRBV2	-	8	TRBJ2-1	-	CASTFQFF	TGTGCCAGCACCTTTCAGTTCTTC
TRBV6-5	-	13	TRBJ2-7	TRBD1	CASSPTGGGEQYF	TGTGCCAGCAGCCCGACAGGGGGCGGCGAGCAGTACTTC
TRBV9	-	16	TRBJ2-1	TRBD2	CASNRPPSGGDNEQFF	TGTGCCAGCAACCGTCCCCCTAGCGGGGGAGACAATGAGCAGTTCTTC
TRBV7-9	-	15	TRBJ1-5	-	CSSSFGGDSNQPQHF	TGTTCCAGCAGCTTCGGTGGAGATAGCAATCAGCCCCAGCATTTT
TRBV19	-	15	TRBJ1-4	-	CASGPTSGYNEKLFF	TGTGCCAGTGGCCCCACTTCAGGGTATAACGAAAAACTGTTTTTT
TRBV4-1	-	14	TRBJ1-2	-	CASSLVDSYYGYTF	TGCGCCAGCAGCCTTGTGGACAGCTACTATGGCTACACCTTC
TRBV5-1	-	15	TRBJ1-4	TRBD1	CASSLVAGGNEKLFF	TGCGCCAGCAGCTTGGTCGCAGGGGGCAATGAAAAACTGTTTTTT
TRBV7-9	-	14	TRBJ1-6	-	CASSHSAVNSPLHF	TGTGCCAGCAGCCATTCGGCGGTGAATTCACCCCTCCACTTT
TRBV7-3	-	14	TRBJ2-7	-	CASSSQGSSYEQYF	TGTGCCAGCAGCTCCCAGGGGTCCTCCTACGAGCAGTACTTC
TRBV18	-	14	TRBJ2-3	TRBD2	CASSPGLAADTQYF	TGTGCCAGCTCACCCGGACTAGCCGCAGATACGCAGTATTTT
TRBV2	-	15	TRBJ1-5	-	CASSVQARGNQPQHF	TGTGCCAGCAGTGTCCAGGCCCGAGGCAATCAGCCCCAGCATTTT
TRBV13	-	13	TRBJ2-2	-	CASSRYVPGELFF	TGTGCCAGCTCCCGCTACGTTCCCGGGGAGCTGTTTTTT
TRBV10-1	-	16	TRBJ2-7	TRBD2	CASSTGLAGGLNEQYF	TGCGCCAGCAGCACCGGACTAGCGGGGGGACTGAACGAGCAGTACTTC
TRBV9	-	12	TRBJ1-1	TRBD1	CASSQTGVEAFF	TGTGCCAGCAGTCAAACAGGGGTTGAAGCTTTCTTT
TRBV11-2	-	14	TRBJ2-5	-	CASSLGLHGEAQYF	TGTGCCAGCAGCTTAGGACTCCACGGGGAGGCCCAGTACTTC
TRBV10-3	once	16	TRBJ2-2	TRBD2	CAIMRTSGDRTGELFF	TGTGCCATCATGAGGACTAGCGGGGACCGGACCGGGGAGCTGTTTTTT
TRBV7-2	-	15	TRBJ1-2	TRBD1	CASSLQGQGGYGYTF	TGTGCCAGCAGCTTACAAGGACAGGGCGGCTATGGCTACACCTTC
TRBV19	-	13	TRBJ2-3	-	CASAKGSTDTQYF	TGTGCTAGCGCGAAAGGGAGCACAGATACGCAGTATTTT
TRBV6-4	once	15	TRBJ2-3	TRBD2	CASSPLAGATDTQYF	TGTGCCAGCAGTCCCCTAGCGGGGGCCACAGATACGCAGTATTTT
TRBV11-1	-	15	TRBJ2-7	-	CASSLRRGGPHEQYF	TGTGCCAGCAGCTTAAGGAGGGGGGGCCCCCACGAGCAGTACTTC
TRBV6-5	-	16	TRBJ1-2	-	CASSYLSGFSDYGYTF	TGTGCCAGCAGTTACTTGTCAGGGTTTTCCGACTATGGCTACACCTTC